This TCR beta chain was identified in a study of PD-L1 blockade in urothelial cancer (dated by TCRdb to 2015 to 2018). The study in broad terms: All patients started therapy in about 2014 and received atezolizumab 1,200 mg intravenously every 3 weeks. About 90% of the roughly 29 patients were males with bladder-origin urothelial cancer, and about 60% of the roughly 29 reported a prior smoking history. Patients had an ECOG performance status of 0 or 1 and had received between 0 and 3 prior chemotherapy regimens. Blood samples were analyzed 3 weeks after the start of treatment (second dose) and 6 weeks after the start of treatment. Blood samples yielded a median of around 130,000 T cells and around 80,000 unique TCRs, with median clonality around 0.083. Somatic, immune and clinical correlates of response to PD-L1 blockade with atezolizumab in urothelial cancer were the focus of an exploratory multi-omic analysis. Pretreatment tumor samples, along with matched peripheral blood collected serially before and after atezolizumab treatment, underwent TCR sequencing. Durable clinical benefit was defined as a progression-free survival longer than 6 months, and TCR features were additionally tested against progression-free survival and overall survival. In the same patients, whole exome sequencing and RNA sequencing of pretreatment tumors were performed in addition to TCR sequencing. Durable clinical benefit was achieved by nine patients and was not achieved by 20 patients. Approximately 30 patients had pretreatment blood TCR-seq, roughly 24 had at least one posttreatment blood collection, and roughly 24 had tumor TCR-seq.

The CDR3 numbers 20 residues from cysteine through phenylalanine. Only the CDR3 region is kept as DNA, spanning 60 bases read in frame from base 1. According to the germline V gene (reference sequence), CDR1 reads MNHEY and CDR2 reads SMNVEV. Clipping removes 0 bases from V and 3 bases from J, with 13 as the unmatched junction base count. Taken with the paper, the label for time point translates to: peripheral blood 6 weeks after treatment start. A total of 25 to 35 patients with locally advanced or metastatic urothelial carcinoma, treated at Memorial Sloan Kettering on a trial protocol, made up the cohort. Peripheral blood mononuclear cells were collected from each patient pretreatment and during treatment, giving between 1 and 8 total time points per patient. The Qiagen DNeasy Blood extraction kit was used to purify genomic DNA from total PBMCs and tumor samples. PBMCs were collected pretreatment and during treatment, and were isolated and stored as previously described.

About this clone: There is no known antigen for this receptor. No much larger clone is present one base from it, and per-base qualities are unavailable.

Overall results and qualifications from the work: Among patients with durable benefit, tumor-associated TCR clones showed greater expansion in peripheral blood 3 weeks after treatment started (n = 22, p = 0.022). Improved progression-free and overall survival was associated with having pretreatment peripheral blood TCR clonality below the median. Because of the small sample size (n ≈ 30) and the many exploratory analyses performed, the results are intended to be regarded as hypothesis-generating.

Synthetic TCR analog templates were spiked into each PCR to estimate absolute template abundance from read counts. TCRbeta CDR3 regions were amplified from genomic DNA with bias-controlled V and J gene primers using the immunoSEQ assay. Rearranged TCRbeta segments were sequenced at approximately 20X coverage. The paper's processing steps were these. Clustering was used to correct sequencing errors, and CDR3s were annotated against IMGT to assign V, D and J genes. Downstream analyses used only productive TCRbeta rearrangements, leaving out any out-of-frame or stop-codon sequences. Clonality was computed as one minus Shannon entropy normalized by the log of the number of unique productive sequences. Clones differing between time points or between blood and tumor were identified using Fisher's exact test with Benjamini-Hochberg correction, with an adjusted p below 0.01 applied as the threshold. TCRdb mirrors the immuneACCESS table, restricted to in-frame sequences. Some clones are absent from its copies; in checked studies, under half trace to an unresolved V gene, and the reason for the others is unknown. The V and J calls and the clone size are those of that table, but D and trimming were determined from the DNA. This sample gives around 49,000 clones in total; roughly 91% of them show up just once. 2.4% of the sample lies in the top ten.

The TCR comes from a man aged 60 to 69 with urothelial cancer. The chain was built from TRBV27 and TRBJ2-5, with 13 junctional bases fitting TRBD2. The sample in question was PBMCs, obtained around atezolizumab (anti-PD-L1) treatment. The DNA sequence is TGTGCCAGCAGTTTATCGAGAACTAGCGGGGGGGCTCTAAGCAAAGAGACCCAGTACTTC. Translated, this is CASSLSRTSGGALSKETQYF.